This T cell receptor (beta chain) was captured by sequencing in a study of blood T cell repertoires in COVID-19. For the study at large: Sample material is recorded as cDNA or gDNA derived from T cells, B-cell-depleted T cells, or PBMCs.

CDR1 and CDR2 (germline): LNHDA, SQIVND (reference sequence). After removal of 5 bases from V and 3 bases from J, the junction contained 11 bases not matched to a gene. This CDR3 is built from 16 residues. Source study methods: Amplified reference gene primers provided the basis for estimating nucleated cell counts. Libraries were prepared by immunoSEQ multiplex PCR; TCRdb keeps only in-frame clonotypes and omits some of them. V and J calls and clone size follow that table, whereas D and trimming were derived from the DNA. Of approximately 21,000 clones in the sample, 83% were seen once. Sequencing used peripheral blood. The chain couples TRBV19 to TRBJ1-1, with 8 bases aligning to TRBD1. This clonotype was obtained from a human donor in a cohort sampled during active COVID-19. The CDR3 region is CASSLSDRVVYTEAFF. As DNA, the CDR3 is TGTGCCAGTAGTCTTTCGGACAGGGTGGTCTACACTGAAGCTTTCTTT.